The clone carrying this TCR beta chain was counted once. The germline CDR1 and CDR2 sequences are SGHNT and YENEEA. With V trimmed by 4 bases and J by 0 bases, 5 bases remained unmatched. The CDR3 runs 17 residues. With random hexamers, 0.5 to 1 ug RNA was reverse transcribed. The TCR beta CDR3 was amplified by immunoSEQ multiplex PCR across 54 Vbeta, 13 Jbeta. TCRdb processed the immunoSEQ multiplex PCR reads anew with MiXCR; each CDR3 protein has one entry. The sample has hundreds of thousands of distinct CDR3 sequences, more than 80% seen once. This sample stems from a study of CD8 T cells in Susac syndrome.

The chain couples TRBV11-3 to TRBJ1-3; 11 bases are a match to TRBD1. This TCR was sampled from a human donor with multiple sclerosis. Sequences were obtained from CD8+ T cells from PBMCs. The CDR3 protein is CASSSRTGGDSGNTIYF. As DNA, the CDR3 is TGTGCCAGCAGCTCCCGGACAGGGGGCGACTCTGGAAACACCATATATTTT.